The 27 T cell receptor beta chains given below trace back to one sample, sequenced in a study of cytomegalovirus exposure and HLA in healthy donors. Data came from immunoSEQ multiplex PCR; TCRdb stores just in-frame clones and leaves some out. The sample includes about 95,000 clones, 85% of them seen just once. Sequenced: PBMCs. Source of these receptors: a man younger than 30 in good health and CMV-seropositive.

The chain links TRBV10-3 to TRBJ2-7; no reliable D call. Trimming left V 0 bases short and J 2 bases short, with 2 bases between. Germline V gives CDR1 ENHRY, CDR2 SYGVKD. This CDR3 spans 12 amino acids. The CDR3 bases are TGTGCCATCAGTGAGTCCACCTACGAGCAGTACTTC. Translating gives CAISESTYEQYF.

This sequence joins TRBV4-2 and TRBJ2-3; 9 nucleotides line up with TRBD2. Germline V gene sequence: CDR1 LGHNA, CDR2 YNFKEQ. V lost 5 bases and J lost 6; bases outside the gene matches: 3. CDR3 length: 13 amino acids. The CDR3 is CASSASGVDTQYF. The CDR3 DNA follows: TGTGCCAGCAGCGCTAGCGGGGTCGATACGCAGTATTTT.

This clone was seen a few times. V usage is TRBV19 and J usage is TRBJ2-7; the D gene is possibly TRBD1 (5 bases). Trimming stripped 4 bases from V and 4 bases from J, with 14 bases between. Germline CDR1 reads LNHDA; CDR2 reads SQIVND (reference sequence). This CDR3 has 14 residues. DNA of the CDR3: TGTGCCAGTAGTAGGAGCGCTGGGGCTTACGAGCAGTACGTC. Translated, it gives CASSRSAGAYEQYV.

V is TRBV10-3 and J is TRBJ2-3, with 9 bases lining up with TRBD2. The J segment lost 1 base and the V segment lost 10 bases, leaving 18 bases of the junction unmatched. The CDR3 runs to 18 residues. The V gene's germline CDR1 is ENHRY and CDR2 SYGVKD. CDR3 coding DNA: TGTGCCACCAACGGGGGGCCCTTAGCGGGAGTCGGCACAGATACGCAGTATTTT. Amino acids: CATNGGPLAGVGTDTQYF.

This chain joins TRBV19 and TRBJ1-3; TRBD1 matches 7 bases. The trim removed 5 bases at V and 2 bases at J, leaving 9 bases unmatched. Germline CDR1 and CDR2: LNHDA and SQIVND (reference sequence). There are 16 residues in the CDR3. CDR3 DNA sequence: TGTGCCAGTAGTCCCGCCGGGAGGGGGCCTGGAAACACCATATATTTT. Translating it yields CASSPAGRGPGNTIYF.

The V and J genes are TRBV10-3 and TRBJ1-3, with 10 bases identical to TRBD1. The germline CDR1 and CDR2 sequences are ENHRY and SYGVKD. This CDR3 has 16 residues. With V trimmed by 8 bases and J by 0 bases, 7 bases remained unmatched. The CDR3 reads CAISTRTGGSGNTIYF. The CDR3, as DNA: TGTGCCATCTCAACTCGGACAGGGGGCTCTGGAAACACCATATATTTT.

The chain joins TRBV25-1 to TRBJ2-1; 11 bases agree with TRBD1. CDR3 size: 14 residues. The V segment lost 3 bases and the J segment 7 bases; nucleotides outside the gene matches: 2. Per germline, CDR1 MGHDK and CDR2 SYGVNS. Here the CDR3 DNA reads TGTGCCAGCAGTGATGGGACAGGGGGTAATGAGCAGTTCTTC. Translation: CASSDGTGGNEQFF.

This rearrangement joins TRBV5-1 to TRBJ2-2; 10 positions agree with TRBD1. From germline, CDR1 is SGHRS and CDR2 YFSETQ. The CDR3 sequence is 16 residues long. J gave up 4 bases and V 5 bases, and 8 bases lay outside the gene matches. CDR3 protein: CASSSGQGRRTGELFF. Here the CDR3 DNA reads TGCGCCAGCAGTTCGGGACAGGGGCGTCGCACCGGGGAGCTGTTTTTT.

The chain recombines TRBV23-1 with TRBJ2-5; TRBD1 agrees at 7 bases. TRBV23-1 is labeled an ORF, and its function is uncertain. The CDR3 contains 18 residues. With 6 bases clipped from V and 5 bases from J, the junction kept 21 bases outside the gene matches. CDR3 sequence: CASSLVYSTGMVGETQYF. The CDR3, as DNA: TGCGCCAGCAGCCTGGTATATTCGACAGGGATGGTAGGGGAGACCCAGTACTTC.

CDR3 loop: CASKGDPGGNGELFF. CDR3 DNA: TGTGCCAGCAAAGGGGATCCAGGTGGGAACGGGGAGCTGTTTTTT. The V call is TRBV9, the J call TRBJ2-2; D is possibly TRBD1 (5 bases). This CDR3 spans 15 amino acids. Germline V CDR1 and CDR2: SGDLS, YYNGEE. V shed 6 bases and J shed 7 bases, with 19 bases lying between them. The full variable domain, rest sourced from reference TRBV9 and TRBJ2-2, is DSGVTQTPKHLITATGQRVTLRCSPRSGDLSVYWYQQSLDQGLQFLIQYYNGEERAKGNILERFSAQQFPDLHSELNLSSLELGDSALYFCASKGDPGGNGELFFGEGSRLTVL.

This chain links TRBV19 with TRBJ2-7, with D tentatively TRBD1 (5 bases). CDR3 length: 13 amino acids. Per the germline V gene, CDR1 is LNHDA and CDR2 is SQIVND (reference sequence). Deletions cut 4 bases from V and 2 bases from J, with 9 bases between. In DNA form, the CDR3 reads TGTGCCAGTAGTACAGGGATCGCCTACGAGCAGTACTTC. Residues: CASSTGIAYEQYF. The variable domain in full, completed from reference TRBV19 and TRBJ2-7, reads DGGITQSPKYLFRKEGQNVTLSCEQNLNHDAMYWYRQDPGQGLRLIYYSQIVNDFQKGDIAEGYSVSREKKESFPLTVTSAQKNPTAFYLCASSTGIAYEQYFGPGTRLTVT.

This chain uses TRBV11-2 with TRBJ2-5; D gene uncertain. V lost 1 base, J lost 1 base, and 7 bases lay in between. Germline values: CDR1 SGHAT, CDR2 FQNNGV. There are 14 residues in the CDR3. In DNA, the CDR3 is TGTGCCAGCAGCTTAGGGCGGAGCCAAGAGACCCAGTACTTC. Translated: CASSLGRSQETQYF.

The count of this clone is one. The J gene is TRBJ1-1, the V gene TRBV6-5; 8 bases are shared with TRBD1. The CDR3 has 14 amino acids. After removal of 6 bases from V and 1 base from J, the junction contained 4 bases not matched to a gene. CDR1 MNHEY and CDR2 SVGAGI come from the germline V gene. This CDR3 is CASRQTGENTEAFF. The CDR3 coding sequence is TGTGCCAGCAGGCAGACAGGGGAGAACACTGAAGCTTTCTTT.

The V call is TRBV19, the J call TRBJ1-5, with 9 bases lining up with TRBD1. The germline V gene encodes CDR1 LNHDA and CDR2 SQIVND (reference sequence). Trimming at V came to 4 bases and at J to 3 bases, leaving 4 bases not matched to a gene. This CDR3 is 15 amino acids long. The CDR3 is CASSTGQGANQPQHF. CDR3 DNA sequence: TGTGCCAGTAGTACGGGACAGGGAGCCAATCAGCCCCAGCATTTT.

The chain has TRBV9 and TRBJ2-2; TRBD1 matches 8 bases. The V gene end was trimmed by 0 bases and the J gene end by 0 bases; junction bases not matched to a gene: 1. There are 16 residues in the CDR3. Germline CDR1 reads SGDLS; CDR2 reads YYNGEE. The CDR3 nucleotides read TGTGCCAGCAGCGTAGCAGGGGGCGCGAACACCGGGGAGCTGTTTTTT. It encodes CASSVAGGANTGELFF.

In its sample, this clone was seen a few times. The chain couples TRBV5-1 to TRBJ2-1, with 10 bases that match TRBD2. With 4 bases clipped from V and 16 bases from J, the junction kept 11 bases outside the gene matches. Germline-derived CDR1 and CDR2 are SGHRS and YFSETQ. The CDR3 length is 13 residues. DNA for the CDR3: TGCGCCAGCAGCGAGGAAGTGAGCGGGAGGGTATTCTTC. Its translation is CASSEEVSGRVFF.

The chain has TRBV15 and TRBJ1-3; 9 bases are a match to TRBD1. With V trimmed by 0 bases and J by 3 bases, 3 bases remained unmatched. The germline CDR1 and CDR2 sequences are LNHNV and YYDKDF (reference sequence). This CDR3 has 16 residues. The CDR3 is CATSREQGAGGNTIYF. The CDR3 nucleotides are TGTGCCACCAGCAGAGAACAGGGGGCAGGTGGAAACACCATATATTTT.

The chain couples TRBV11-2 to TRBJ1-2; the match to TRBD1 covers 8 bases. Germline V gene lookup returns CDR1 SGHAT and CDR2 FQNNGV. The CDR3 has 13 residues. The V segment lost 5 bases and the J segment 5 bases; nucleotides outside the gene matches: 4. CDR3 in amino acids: CASSLGQAYGYTF. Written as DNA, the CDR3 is TGTGCCAGCAGCCTGGGACAGGCGTATGGCTACACCTTC.

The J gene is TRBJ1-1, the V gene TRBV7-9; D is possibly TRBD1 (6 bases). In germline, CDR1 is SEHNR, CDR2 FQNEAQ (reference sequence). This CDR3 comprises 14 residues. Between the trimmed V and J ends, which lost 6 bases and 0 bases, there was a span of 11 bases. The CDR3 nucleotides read TGTGCCAGCAGGGCCGGGACACTGAACACTGAAGCTTTCTTT. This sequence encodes CASRAGTLNTEAFF.

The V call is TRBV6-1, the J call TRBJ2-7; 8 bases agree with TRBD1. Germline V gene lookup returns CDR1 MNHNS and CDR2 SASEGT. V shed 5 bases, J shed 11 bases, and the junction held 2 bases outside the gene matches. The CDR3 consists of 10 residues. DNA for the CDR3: TGTGCCAGCAGTTCGACAGGGGAGTACTTC. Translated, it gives CASSSTGEYF.

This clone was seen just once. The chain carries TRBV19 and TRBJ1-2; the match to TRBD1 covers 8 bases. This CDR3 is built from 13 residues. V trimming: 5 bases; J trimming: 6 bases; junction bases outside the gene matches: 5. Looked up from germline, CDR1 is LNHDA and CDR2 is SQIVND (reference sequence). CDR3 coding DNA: TGTGCCAGTAGTGAACAGGGACAGGATGGCTACACCTTC. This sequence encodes CASSEQGQDGYTF.

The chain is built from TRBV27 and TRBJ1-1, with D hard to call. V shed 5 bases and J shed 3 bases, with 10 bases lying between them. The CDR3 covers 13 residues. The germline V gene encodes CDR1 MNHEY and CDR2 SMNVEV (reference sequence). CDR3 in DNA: TGTGCCAGCAGTCACCGTTACTACACTGAAGCTTTCTTT. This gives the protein CASSHRYYTEAFF.

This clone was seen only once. The CDR3 DNA follows: TGTGCCAGCAGCCTCCGGGATCTGGGACAGGGCCACGAGCAGTACTTC. Protein: CASSLRDLGQGHEQYF. The chain employs TRBV7-8 and TRBJ2-7; 9 bases map to TRBD1. Germline CDR1 is SGHVS and CDR2 is FQNEAQ. The junction had 13 bases not matched to a gene; V was cut back by 5 bases and J by 5 bases. The CDR3 is 16 amino acids.

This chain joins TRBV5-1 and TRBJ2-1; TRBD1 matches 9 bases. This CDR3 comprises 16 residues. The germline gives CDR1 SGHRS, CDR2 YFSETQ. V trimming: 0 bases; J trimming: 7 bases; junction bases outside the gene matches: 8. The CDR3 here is CASSLGGTGFGNEQFF. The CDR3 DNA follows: TGCGCCAGCAGCTTGGGAGGGACAGGGTTCGGGAATGAGCAGTTCTTC.

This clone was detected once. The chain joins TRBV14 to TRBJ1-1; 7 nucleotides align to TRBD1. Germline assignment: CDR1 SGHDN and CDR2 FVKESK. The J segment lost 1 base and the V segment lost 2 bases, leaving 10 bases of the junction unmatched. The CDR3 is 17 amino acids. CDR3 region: CASSQRLTGQPNTEAFF. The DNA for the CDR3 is TGTGCCAGCAGCCAACGATTGACGGGACAGCCGAACACTGAAGCTTTCTTT.

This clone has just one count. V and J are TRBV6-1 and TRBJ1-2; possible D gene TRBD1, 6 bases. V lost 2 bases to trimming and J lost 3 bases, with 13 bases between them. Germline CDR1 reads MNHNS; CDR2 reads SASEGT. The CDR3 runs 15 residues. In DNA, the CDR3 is TGTGCCAGCAGTGAAACCGGGACAAGCTACTATGGCTACACCTTC. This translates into CASSETGTSYYGYTF.

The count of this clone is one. The CDR3 DNA reads TGTGCCAGCTCACCACTTCCGGGGAAGTTGGGCGGCTACACCTTC. This codes for CASSPLPGKLGGYTF. The V gene is TRBV18, the J gene TRBJ1-2; D gene unclear. CDR1 and CDR2 from the germline V gene are KGHSH and LQKENI. CDR3 length equals 15 residues. V was trimmed by 1 base and J by 8 bases, leaving 17 bases between them.